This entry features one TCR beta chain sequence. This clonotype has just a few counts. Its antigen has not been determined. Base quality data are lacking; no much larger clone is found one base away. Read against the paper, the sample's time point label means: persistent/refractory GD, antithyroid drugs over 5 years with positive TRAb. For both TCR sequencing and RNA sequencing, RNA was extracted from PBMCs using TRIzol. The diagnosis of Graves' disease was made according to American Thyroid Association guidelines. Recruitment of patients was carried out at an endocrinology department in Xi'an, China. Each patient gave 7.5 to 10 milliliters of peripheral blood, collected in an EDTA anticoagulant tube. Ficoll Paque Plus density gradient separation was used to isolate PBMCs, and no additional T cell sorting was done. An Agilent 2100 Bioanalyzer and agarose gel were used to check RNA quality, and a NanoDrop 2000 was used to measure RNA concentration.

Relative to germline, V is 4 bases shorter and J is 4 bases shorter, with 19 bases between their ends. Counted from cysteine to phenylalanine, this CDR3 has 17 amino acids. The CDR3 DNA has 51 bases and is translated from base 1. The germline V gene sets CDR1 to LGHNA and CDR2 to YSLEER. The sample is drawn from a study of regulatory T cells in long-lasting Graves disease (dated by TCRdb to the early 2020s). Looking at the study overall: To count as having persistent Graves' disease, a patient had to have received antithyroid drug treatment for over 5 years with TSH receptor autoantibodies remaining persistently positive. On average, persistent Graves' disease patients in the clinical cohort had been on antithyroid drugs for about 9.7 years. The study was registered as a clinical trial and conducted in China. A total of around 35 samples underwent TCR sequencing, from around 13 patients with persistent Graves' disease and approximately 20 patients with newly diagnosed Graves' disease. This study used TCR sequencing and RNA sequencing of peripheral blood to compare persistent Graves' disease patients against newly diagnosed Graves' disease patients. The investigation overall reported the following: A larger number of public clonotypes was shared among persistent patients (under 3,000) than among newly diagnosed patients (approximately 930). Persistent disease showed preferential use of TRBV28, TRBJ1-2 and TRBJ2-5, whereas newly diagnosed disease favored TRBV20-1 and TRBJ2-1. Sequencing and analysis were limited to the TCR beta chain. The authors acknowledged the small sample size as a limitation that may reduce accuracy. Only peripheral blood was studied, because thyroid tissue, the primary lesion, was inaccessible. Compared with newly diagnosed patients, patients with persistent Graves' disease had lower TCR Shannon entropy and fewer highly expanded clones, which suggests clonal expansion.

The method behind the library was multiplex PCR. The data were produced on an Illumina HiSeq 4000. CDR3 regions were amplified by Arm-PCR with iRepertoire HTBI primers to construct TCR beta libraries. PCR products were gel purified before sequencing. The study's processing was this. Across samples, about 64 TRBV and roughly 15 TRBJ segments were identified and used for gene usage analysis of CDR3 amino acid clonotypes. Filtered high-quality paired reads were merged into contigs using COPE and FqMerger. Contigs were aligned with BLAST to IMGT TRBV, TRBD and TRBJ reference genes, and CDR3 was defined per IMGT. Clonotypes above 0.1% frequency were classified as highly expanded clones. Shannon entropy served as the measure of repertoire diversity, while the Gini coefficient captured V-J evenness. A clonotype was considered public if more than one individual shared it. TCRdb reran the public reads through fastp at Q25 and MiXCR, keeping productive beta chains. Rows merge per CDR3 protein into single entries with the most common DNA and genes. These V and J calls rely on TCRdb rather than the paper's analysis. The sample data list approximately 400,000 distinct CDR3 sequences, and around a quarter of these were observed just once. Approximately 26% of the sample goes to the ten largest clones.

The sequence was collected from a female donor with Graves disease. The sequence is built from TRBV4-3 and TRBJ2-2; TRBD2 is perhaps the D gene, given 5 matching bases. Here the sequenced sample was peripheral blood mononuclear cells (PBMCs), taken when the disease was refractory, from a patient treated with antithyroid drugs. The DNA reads TGCGCCAGCAGCCCAAGAGACCGGGATGATATCACCGGGGAGCTGTTTTTT. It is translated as CASSPRDRDDITGELFF.